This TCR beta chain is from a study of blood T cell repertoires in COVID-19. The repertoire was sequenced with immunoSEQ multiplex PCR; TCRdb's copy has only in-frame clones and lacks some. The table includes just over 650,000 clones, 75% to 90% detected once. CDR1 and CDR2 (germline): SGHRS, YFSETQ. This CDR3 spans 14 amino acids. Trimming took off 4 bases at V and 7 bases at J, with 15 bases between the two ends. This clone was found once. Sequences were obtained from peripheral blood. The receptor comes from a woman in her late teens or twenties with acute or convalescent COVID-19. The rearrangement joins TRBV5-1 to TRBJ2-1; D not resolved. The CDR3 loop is CASSPSPTPNEQFF. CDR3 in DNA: TGCGCCAGCAGCCCAAGCCCAACCCCTAATGAGCAGTTCTTC.